This TCR beta chain was observed in a study of T cells in lung cancer brain metastases (dated by TCRdb to 2016 to 2019). Describing the broader study: About 85% of the 20 patients had a history of tobacco use, with a median of about 40 pack-years. Of the roughly 20 patients, around 17 received no interval therapy between resection of the primary and resection of the metastasis. The primary and brain metastasis specimens were acquired a median of roughly 46 weeks apart. TCR beta CDR3 repertoires were compared between fully resected primary non-small cell lung cancers and paired brain metastases. A cohort of around 20 patients was included, from whom 40 specimens were contributed, with one primary lung lesion and one brain metastasis obtained from each patient. A median age at first diagnosis of 45 to 60 years was recorded for the patients, of whom 8 or 9 were male and 11 were female. An average DNA integrity number of approximately 3.7 was found in both primary and metastatic specimens, and no significant difference was detected between sites. The paper as a whole reports these results and caveats: Retrieval of the complete infiltrating T cell repertoire may have been prevented by DNA fragmentation in FFPE samples. Most clones were specific to a single lesion, and overlap between paired lesions was limited (mean Morisita index roughly 0.25). A significantly larger repertoire fraction was made up by the ten most abundant clones in brain metastases than in primaries, which was suggestive of clonal expansion. Brain metastases contained significantly fewer unique productive clones than the paired primaries (median roughly 1,600 versus 4,900). The study could not control for the effects of preoperative corticosteroids on T cell infiltration in brain metastases.

The junction shows trimming of 1 base on V and 5 bases on J, and the gene matches do not reach 12 bases of it. Including the terminal cysteine and phenylalanine, the CDR3 comprises 18 residues. Of the read, only the CDR3 DNA is kept; its 54 bases are in frame from base 1. The germline V gene supplies CDR1 SGHDN and CDR2 FVKESK. This clone was observed a few times. What antigen it recognizes has not been identified. It has no much larger one-base neighbor in the sample; base qualities were not kept. Each sample received about 2 to 5 ug of genomic DNA as input, and the DNA input was kept equal within each pair of samples. TCR beta libraries were constructed with the immunoSEQ hsTCRbeta Kit, with multiplexed V and J gene primers used across two PCR steps. Pooled libraries with positive and negative controls were sequenced on an Illumina MiSeq using a 100-cycle paired-end protocol. The source study handled its data this way. The immunoSEQ vendor processed the raw data into normalized, annotated TCR beta repertoire reports. Richness was defined as the number of unique clones by nucleotide sequence, and the iChao1 and Efron-Thisted estimators were used to extrapolate total richness. Paired lesions were characterized and compared using Pielou's evenness, Simpson's index, top-ten clone proportional abundance, and the Morisita overlap index. TCRdb holds this immuneACCESS table with in-frame rearrangements only. Some clones are missing; in checked studies, unresolved V genes explain under half, and the rest has no known cause. That table gives V, J and clone size, and the DNA gave D and trimming. This sample comprises about 2,100 clones, roughly 87% of them detected only once. Roughly 3.5% of the sample rests with the top ten.

Patients had resection either for delayed recurrence of a solitary brain metastasis or for synchronous oligometastatic disease. Patients with a history of multiple malignancies were excluded so that cancers other than NSCLC would not be included. Tumor areas were macrodissected from a few deparaffinized around 9.3 um unstained sections guided by marked H&E slides. All specimens were fixed in formalin and embedded in paraffin (FFPE). The AllPrep DNA/RNA FFPE Kit was used to extract genomic DNA. The sample was tumor tissue from the primary lung tumor. The cell subset or site label for this specimen denotes: primary lung cancer lesion. This TCR was sampled from a man in his sixties or seventies with non-small cell lung cancer. Recombination connected TRBV14 to TRBJ2-1; 9 middle bases align to TRBD1. The DNA is as follows: TGTGCCAGCAGCCAAGCTCGGGTGAGACAGGGGGGACACAATGAGCAGTTCTTC. Its translation is CASSQARVRQGGHNEQFF.